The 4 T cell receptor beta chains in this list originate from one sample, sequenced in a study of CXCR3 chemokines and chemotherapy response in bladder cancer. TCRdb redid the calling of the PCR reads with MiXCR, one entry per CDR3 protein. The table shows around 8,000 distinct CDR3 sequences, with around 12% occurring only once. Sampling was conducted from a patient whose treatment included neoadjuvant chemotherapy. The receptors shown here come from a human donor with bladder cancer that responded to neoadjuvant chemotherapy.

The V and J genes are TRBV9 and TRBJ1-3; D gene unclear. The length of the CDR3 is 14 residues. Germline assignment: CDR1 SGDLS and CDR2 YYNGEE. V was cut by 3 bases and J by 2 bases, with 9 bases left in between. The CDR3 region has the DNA TGTGCCAGCAGCGGAAGTGACCCTGGAAACACCATATATTTT. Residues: CASSGSDPGNTIYF.

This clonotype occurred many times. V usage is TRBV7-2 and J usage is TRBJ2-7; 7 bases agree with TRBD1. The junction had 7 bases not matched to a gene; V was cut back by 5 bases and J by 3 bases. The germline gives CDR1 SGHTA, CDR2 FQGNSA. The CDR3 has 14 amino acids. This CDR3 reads CASSVTGSHYEQYF. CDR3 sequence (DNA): TGTGCCAGCAGCGTGACAGGGTCCCACTACGAGCAGTACTTC.

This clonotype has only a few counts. CDR3 amino acids: CATSRVRRGNEQFF. As DNA, the CDR3 is TGTGCCACCAGCAGAGTGAGACGGGGCAATGAGCAGTTCTTC. V usage is TRBV15 and J usage is TRBJ2-1; a possible D gene is TRBD2 (5 bases). The CDR3 is 14 amino acids. With 1 base removed from V and 6 bases from J, the gap between germline ends came to 10 bases. Germline V CDR1 and CDR2: LNHNV, YYDKDF (reference sequence).

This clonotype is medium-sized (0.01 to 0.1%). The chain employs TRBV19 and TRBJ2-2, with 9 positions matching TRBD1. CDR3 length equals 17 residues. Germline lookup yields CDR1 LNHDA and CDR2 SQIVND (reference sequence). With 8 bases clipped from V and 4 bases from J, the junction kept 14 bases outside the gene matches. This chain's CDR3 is CASLPGQGYSRTGELFF. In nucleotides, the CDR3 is TGTGCCAGTTTACCGGGACAGGGCTATAGCCGCACCGGGGAGCTGTTTTTT.